This T cell receptor beta chain was observed in a study of cytomegalovirus exposure and HLA in healthy donors. PCR primers comprised 60 Vbeta and 13 Jbeta primers. Repertoires were generated with immunoSEQ multiplex PCR, while TCRdb's copy carries only in-frame clones and drops some. The sample lists about 130,000 clones; 65% to 80% were seen once. Details on this clone: Distinct nucleotide sequences in the sample also encode this CDR3.

The receptor was derived from a human donor in good health. The sequenced sample consisted of PBMCs.

The CDR3 nucleotides are TGTGCCACCAGCAGAGAGAAACTAGCAGTCTACGAGCAGTACTTC. The encoded protein is CATSREKLAVYEQYF. The rearrangement joins TRBV15 to TRBJ2-7; D possibly corresponds to TRBD2 (6 bases). Germline loops: CDR1 LNHNV, CDR2 YYDKDF (reference sequence). The ends were cut back, 0 bases at V and 3 bases at J, with 12 bases in the middle. The CDR3 extends over 15 amino acids.